The table lists the clone carrying this T cell receptor beta chain with a few counts. What it recognizes is unknown. This sample was included in a study of T cell repertoires in cytomegalovirus infection. On the study more broadly: Indications came from public TCR beta signatures; they pointed to CMV infection and to a matching HLA type. Findings and limits, study-wide: What dominated the ex vivo response were HLA-C-restricted CMV-specific TCR beta clonotypes.

TCRdb processed the reads anew with MiXCR; each CDR3 protein has one entry. The sample holds roughly 310,000 distinct CDR3 sequences, roughly 28% seen once. The J segment lost 1 base and the V segment lost 4 bases, leaving 3 bases of the junction unmatched. This CDR3 contains 13 residues. Germline CDR1 reads SQVTM; CDR2 reads ANQGSEA. The chain has TRBV29-1 and TRBJ2-5, with 7 bases lining up with TRBD2. This TCR came from a human donor in good health (CMV status not recorded). Some clones in this sample may be carry-over from other donors' samples. The source was cultured PBMCs, collected from culture after CMV antigen stimulation. The CDR3 DNA follows: TGCAGCGTTGCCGGGGGGACCCAAGAGACCCAGTACTTC. Translation: CSVAGGTQETQYF.